This T cell receptor beta chain was identified during a study of human T cells and chemical hapten exposure. V lost 4 bases and J lost 10; bases outside the gene matches: 10. The CDR3 runs 14 residues. Looked up from germline, CDR1 is MDHEN and CDR2 is SYDVKM. TCRdb reanalysed the RACE reads using MiXCR and keeps one entry per CDR3 protein. This table has roughly 70,000 distinct CDR3 sequences, 32% appearing once. Time point noted: patch test 1, 2 weeks after DPC sensitization. The treatment is: therapeutic diphenylcyclopropenone sensitization with weekly scalp DPC. The TCR originated in a man aged 35-49 years with alopecia areata. Some clones in this sample may be carry-over from other donors' samples. The J gene is TRBJ1-5, the V gene TRBV28; TRBD1 matches 7 bases. The sample was whole blood, taken in connection with sensitization to the hapten diphenylcyclopropenone (DPC). The CDR3 DNA sequence: TGTGCCAGCAGTTCCCCGGGACAGAATCTTCCCCAGCATTTT. This translates into CASSSPGQNLPQHF. The whole variable domain, filled in from reference TRBV28 and TRBJ1-5, reads DVKVTQSSRYLVKRTGEKVFLECVQDMDHENMFWYRQDPGLGLRLIYFSYDVKMKEKGDIPEGYSVSREKKERFSLILESASTNQTSMYLCASSSPGQNLPQHFGDGTRLSIL.